The source of this T cell receptor beta chain is a study of blood T cells in healthy people across ages. The authors ran a second PCR of about 6 to 11 cycles using a sample-barcoded 5' primer and a J-beta primer mix. Each of the cDNA molecules was tagged by a template-switch adaptor with 12 random nucleotides. MiXCR was run by TCRdb on the 5' RACE reads, yielding one entry per CDR3 protein. The profile shows over 1,500,000 distinct CDR3 sequences, just under 50% of them singletons. RNA extraction gave at least 5 micrograms of total RNA per sample. Study outcomes and limitations: Age showed a roughly linear inverse relationship with TCR beta diversity per million T cells. Long-lived donors exceeded aged donors in naive CD4+ cells and diversity.

As to this clonotype: Its antigen is not known.

V was shortened by 0 bases and J by 4 bases, with 18 bases between the two germline ends. The CDR3 runs to 17 residues. Germline V gene sequence: CDR1 MNHEY, CDR2 SVGAGI. The receptor's source is a woman in her thirties or forties in good health. The V call is TRBV6-5, the J call TRBJ2-5, with D possibly being TRBD1 or TRBD2 (6 bases each). The specimen was blood. This chain's CDR3 is CASSYSYSGARLETQYF. The CDR3 bases are TGTGCCAGCAGTTACTCGTATTCGGGGGCGCGACTAGAGACCCAGTACTTC.